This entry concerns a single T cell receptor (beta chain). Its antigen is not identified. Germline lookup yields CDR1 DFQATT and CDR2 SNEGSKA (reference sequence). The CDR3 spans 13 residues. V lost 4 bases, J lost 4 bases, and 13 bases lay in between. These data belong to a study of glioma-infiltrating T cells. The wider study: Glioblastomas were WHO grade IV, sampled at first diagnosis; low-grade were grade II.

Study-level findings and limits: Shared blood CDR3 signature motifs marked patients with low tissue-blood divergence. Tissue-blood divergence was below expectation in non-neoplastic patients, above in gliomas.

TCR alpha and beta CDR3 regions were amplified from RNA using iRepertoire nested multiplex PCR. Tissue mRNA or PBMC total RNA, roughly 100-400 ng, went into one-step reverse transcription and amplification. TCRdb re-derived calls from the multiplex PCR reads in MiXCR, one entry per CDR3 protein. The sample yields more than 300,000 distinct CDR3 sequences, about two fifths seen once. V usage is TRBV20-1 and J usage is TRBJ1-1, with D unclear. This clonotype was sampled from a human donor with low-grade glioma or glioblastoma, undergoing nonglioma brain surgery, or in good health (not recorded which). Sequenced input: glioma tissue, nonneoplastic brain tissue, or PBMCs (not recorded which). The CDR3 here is CSAIYGLGTEAFF. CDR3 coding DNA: TGCAGTGCTATTTACGGCTTAGGCACTGAAGCTTTCTTT.